The clone carrying this T cell receptor (beta chain) has a handful of counts. The antigen is not known. This specimen belongs to a study of tumor-infiltrating lymphocytes in primary liver carcinoma. Whole-study context: The patients presented with primary liver carcinoma, which was managed through surgical resection. Patients were both men and women, whose ages ran from 30 to 69 years. Broader study findings: Since sampling was bulk and unsorted, CD4+ and CD8+ repertoires were not compared.

TCR beta cDNA was made from 450 to 600 ng total RNA with a constant-region primer. Each TCR beta library was derived from three nested multiplex PCR rounds that employed slightly modified ARM-PCR. MiXCR, applied by TCRdb to the multiplex PCR reads, yields one record per CDR3 protein. The sample holds a few hundred thousand distinct CDR3 sequences; 50% to 60% are singletons and the top ten take over 15%. Both blood RNA, taken from unsorted whole blood, and germline DNA were extracted. The clonotype was recovered from a woman aged 25 to 39 with primary liver carcinoma and hepatitis B virus infection. The sequencing input was peripheral blood.

For the CDR3, the DNA is TGTGCCAGCAGTCTTCACCCGACAGGGGCCGAGCAGTACTTC. Encoded protein: CASSLHPTGAEQYF. The V call is TRBV12-3 or TRBV12-4, the J call TRBJ2-7; 8 positions match TRBD1. With V trimmed by 5 bases and J by 6 bases, 9 bases remained unmatched. The CDR3 spans 14 residues.